The 16 T cell receptor beta chains below all came from one sample that was sequenced in a study of blood T cell repertoires in COVID-19. Libraries were prepared by immunoSEQ multiplex PCR; TCRdb keeps only in-frame clonotypes and omits some of them. The table shows under 300,000 clones, with roughly nine tenths occurring only once. The sequencing input was PBMCs or T cells enriched from blood (not recorded which). The receptors were gathered from a human donor in a cohort exposed to, infected with or recovered from COVID-19 (not recorded which). The donor label of this sample is uncertain.

The chain joins TRBV11-3 to TRBJ2-5; D might be TRBD2 (6 bases). Germline V gene data show CDR1 as SGHNT and CDR2 as YENEEA. V shed 3 bases and J shed 0 bases, with 11 bases lying between them. The CDR3 runs 15 residues. For the CDR3, the DNA is TGTGCCAGCAGCTTGACGGGGGTGTACCAAGAGACCCAGTACTTC. Its protein is CASSLTGVYQETQYF.

V and J are TRBV3-1 (or the pseudogene TRBV3-2) and TRBJ2-3; 10 positions agree with TRBD1. The V and J ends lost 5 bases and 5 bases, in that order; junction bases with no gene match: 10. The CDR3 extends over 16 amino acids. CDR1 LGHDT and CDR2 YNNKEL come from the germline V gene (reference sequence). The DNA for the CDR3 is TGTGCCAGCAGCGATACCGGGACAGGGGCCGAAGATACGCAGTATTTT. Protein product: CASSDTGTGAEDTQYF.

The gene calls are TRBV29-1 and TRBJ2-7; a possible D gene is TRBD1 (6 bases). Between the trimmed V and J ends, which lost 5 bases and 0 bases, there was a span of 20 bases. CDR3 size: 16 residues. Germline V gene lookup returns CDR1 SQVTM and CDR2 ANQGSEA. The CDR3 here is CSVMGSGTQASYEQYF. The CDR3 DNA reads TGCAGCGTTATGGGGTCCGGGACACAAGCCTCCTACGAGCAGTACTTC.

The rearrangement links TRBV7-2 to TRBJ2-7, with 9 bases identical to TRBD1. Trimming cost V 5 bases and J 4 bases; bases outside gene matches: 9. Germline CDR1 SGHTA, CDR2 FQGNSA. The CDR3 contains 15 residues. Here the CDR3 DNA reads TGTGCCAGCAGCACAAGACAGGGGGTAGCATACGAGCAGTACTTC. Translation: CASSTRQGVAYEQYF.

This chain links TRBV5-1 with TRBJ2-5; D is perhaps TRBD1 (5 bases). Germline V CDR1 and CDR2: SGHRS, YFSETQ. The ends were cut back, 0 bases at V and 4 bases at J, with 13 bases in the middle. The CDR3 spans 15 residues. For the CDR3, the DNA is TGCGCCAGCAGCTTGGATGGCAGGGTAGGAGAGACCCAGTACTTC. It codes for CASSLDGRVGETQYF.

The rearrangement joins TRBV12-2 to TRBJ1-4; TRBD1 is the table's D call, not checked against the DNA. TRBV12-2 is designated a pseudogene. The CDR3 sequence is 12 residues long. The CDR3 DNA reads as TGTGCAAGTCGCTTAGAGGGGGAAAAACTGTTTTTT. It yields the protein CASRLEGEKLFF.

The chain carries TRBV5-1 and TRBJ1-1; 9 bases match TRBD1. Germline loops: CDR1 SGHRS, CDR2 YFSETQ. Unmatched junction bases numbered 10, after V lost 6 bases and J lost 4 bases. The CDR3 totals 15 residues. The CDR3 loop is CASTFGQGLGTEAFF. The CDR3 nucleotides are TGCGCCAGCACCTTCGGACAGGGGTTAGGCACTGAAGCTTTCTTT.

The chain combines TRBV6-5 with TRBJ2-4; D is uncertain. There are 10 residues in the CDR3. Between the trimmed V and J ends, which lost 6 bases and 6 bases, there was a span of 3 bases. Germline V lookup: CDR1 MNHEY, CDR2 SVGAGI. CDR3 loop: CASSRNIQYF. The CDR3 DNA reads as TGTGCCAGCAGCAGAAACATTCAGTACTTC.

V usage is TRBV7-6 and J usage is TRBJ1-2; the match to TRBD1 covers 8 bases. This CDR3 is 14 amino acids long. Trimming at V came to 5 bases and at J to 4 bases, leaving 6 bases not matched to a gene. The germline gives CDR1 SGHVS, CDR2 FNYEAQ. The CDR3 DNA is TGTGCCAGCAGCCCAGGACAGGGACCCTATGGCTACACCTTC. It translates to CASSPGQGPYGYTF.

The rearrangement links TRBV27 to TRBJ1-2, with 12 bases that match TRBD1. The CDR3 runs 15 residues. J gave up 4 bases and V 5 bases, and 5 bases lay outside the gene matches. The V gene's germline CDR1 is MNHEY and CDR2 SMNVEV (reference sequence). CDR3 protein: CASSPGTGGGYGYTF. In DNA form, the CDR3 reads TGTGCCAGCAGTCCTGGGACAGGGGGCGGCTATGGCTACACCTTC.

J is TRBJ1-2 and V is TRBV4-3; maybe TRBD1 (6 bases). This CDR3 is 15 amino acids long. Germline assignment: CDR1 LGHNA and CDR2 YSLEER. V was shortened by 1 base and J by 5 bases, with 14 bases between the two germline ends. The CDR3 loop reads CASSQAGPGEYGYTF. The CDR3 DNA is TGCGCCAGCAGCCAAGCCGGGCCAGGGGAGTATGGCTACACCTTC.

The chain recombines TRBV6-5 with TRBJ1-6, with a possible D match to TRBD1 (5 bases). The germline V gene encodes CDR1 MNHEY and CDR2 SVGAGI. V lost 0 bases and J 12 bases, leaving 6 bases between the germline ends. The CDR3 spans 12 residues. This CDR3 reads CASSYSDRPLHF. CDR3 sequence (DNA): TGTGCCAGCAGTTACTCAGACAGACCCCTCCACTTT.

The CDR3 bases are TGTGCCAGCAGTTACGAGGGAGTGGGAGAAAAACTGTTTTTT. This sequence encodes CASSYEGVGEKLFF. V gene TRBV6-6 combines with J gene TRBJ1-4; D ambiguous. V was pared by 2 bases and J by 8 bases, with 12 bases between. Germline values: CDR1 MNHNY, CDR2 SVGAGI (reference sequence). This CDR3 comprises 14 residues.

This chain joins TRBV4-2 and TRBJ2-3, with TRBD2 matching 7 bases. The V and J ends lost 6 bases and 4 bases, in that order; junction bases with no gene match: 10. Germline lookup yields CDR1 LGHNA and CDR2 YNFKEQ. This CDR3 is built from 15 residues. The CDR3 DNA is TGTGCCAGCAGTATGGGGCTAGCGGAAGCAGATACGCAGTATTTT. Translated, it gives CASSMGLAEADTQYF.

V and J are TRBV4-1 and TRBJ1-5; D gene uncertain. This CDR3 region has 15 residues. The V gene lost 0 bases and the J gene lost 5 bases, with 11 bases spanning the gap. Germline V CDR1 and CDR2: MGHRA, YSYEKL. The CDR3 DNA reads as TGCGCCAGCAGCCAAGATGCGTATTCCCATCAGCCCCAGCATTTT. It is translated as CASSQDAYSHQPQHF.

The rearrangement uses TRBV19 and TRBJ1-2; TRBD1 matches at 7 bases. Germline lookup yields CDR1 LNHDA and CDR2 SQIVND (reference sequence). J lost 4 bases, V lost 7 bases, and 12 bases had no gene match. The CDR3 has 15 amino acids. The CDR3 sequence: CASKSAGTVGYGYTF. The DNA of the CDR3 is TGTGCCAGTAAGTCGGCAGGGACAGTCGGCTATGGCTACACCTTC.